This T cell receptor (beta chain) was identified in a study of somatic mutations in cytotoxic T cells in rheumatoid arthritis. Sequencing was performed with immunoSEQ multiplex PCR; in TCRdb, only in-frame clones are kept and a portion is missing. In the table there are about 10,000 clones, roughly 80% of which are singletons. Study results and caveats: CD8+ clonality rose with age in rheumatoid arthritis patients, unlike in healthy controls. About an eighth of the roughly 60 patients had a largest CD8+ clone above 20% of CD8+ cells. Just what the expanded CD8+ clones targeted, in terms of antigens, remained unknown.

This clone was counted only a few times. The antigen is not known. This CDR3 comprises 15 residues. Germline loops: CDR1 SGHTA, CDR2 FQGTGA. Trimming stripped 3 bases from V and 1 base from J, with 12 bases between. Of the blood donors acting as healthy controls, roughly 59% were female, and their median age was approximately 57 years (range roughly 20-80). The chain joins TRBV7-3 to TRBJ1-1; D might be TRBD1 (5 bases). The sequencing sample was made of CD8+ T cells sorted from blood. The source of this sequence is a man aged 50-59 years in good health. CDR3 bases: TGTGCCAGCAGCTTGTCGGGACTCAAGAACACTGAAGCTTTCTTT. It codes for CASSLSGLKNTEAFF.